The 32 T cell receptor beta chains listed next were all sequenced from one sample in a study of shared clonotypes between healthy human individuals. The table came from immunoSEQ multiplex PCR; TCRdb's copy has only in-frame clones and leaves some out. The repertoire holds 450,000 to 700,000 clones, just under 97% seen once, with 0.11% in the top ten. CD45RO-negative CD8 cells positively selected for CCR7 made up the naive population, which excluded terminally differentiated effector memory CD45RA+ cells. Input material: naive CD8+ T cells sorted from blood. These receptors were taken from a woman aged 25 to 39 in good health.

This chain joins TRBV28 and TRBJ2-5; 9 bases map to TRBD2. Looked up from germline, CDR1 is MDHEN and CDR2 is SYDVKM. After removal of 6 bases from V and 5 bases from J, the junction contained 16 bases not matched to a gene. CDR3 length equals 17 residues. The CDR3: CASRRNHGAGGPETQYF. CDR3 in DNA: TGTGCCAGCAGGCGAAACCACGGCGCGGGAGGGCCGGAGACCCAGTACTTC.

The rearrangement uses TRBV5-3 and TRBJ2-1; 9 nucleotides match TRBD2. TRBV5-3 is designated an ORF whose function remains uncertain. V lost 3 bases, J lost 1 base, and 8 bases stayed unmatched. This CDR3 comprises 17 residues. The CDR3 protein is CARSSAGGPYSYNEQFF. The CDR3 region has the DNA TGTGCCAGAAGCTCAGCGGGAGGCCCTTATTCCTACAATGAGCAGTTCTTC.

The CDR3 sequence: CASSELGQDYEQYF. The CDR3 DNA reads as TGTGCCAGCAGTGAATTAGGCCAGGACTACGAGCAGTACTTC. The V gene is TRBV6-1, the J gene TRBJ2-7; D uncertain. CDR3 length: 14 residues. Germline V gives CDR1 MNHNS, CDR2 SASEGT. With 2 bases removed from V and 3 bases from J, the gap between germline ends came to 11 bases.

The chain links TRBV7-9 to TRBJ2-2, with TRBD2 identical over 7 bases. With V trimmed by 3 bases and J by 4 bases, 5 bases remained unmatched. The CDR3 consists of 15 residues. Germline values: CDR1 SEHNR, CDR2 FQNEAQ (reference sequence). CDR3 sequence (DNA): TGTGCCAGCAGCTTGGGGGGGATTCGCACCGGGGAGCTGTTTTTT. Translated: CASSLGGIRTGELFF.

This chain uses TRBV5-8 with TRBJ2-7, with 8 bases lining up with TRBD2. J gave up 2 bases and V 4 bases, and 11 bases lay outside the gene matches. Germline V gene sequence: CDR1 SGHTS, CDR2 YDEGEE. The CDR3 spans 16 residues. The CDR3 protein is CASSAEGTSPTYEQYF. The CDR3 coding sequence is TGTGCCAGCAGCGCGGAGGGGACTAGTCCTACCTACGAGCAGTACTTC.

The chain uses TRBV29-1 and TRBJ1-4, with D perhaps matching TRBD1 (6 bases). The V end was cut by 7 bases, the J end by 5 bases, with 14 bases between. The CDR3 contains 13 residues. Germline V gene sequence: CDR1 SQVTM, CDR2 ANQGSEA. CDR3 region: CSGRRGGNEKLFF. The CDR3 coding sequence is TGCAGCGGAAGGAGAGGGGGGAATGAAAAACTGTTTTTT.

The rearrangement uses TRBV5-4 and TRBJ2-2; D is ambiguous. The germline V and J ends were trimmed by 0 bases and 6 bases, with 9 bases remaining between them. CDR1 and CDR2 (germline): SGHNT, YYREEE (reference sequence). The CDR3 totals 14 residues. CDR3: CASSLEWPAGELFF. CDR3 DNA sequence: TGTGCCAGCAGCTTGGAGTGGCCCGCCGGGGAGCTGTTTTTT. The whole variable domain, remainder taken from reference TRBV5-4 and TRBJ2-2, is ETGVTQSPTHLIKTRGQQVTLRCSSQSGHNTVSWYQQALGQGPQFIFQYYREEENGRGNFPPRFSGLQFPNYSSELNVNALELDDSALYLCASSLEWPAGELFFGEGSRLTVL.

This chain joins TRBV5-8 and TRBJ1-4; no clear D gene. Germline V gene sequence: CDR1 SGHTS, CDR2 YDEGEE. The V end was cut by 0 bases, the J end by 7 bases, with 4 bases between. The CDR3 runs 12 residues. CDR3 sequence reads: CASSLDVEKLFF. The CDR3 bases are TGTGCCAGCAGCTTGGACGTTGAAAAACTGTTTTTT.

V usage is TRBV4-2 and J usage is TRBJ2-3; 11 nucleotides line up with TRBD1. The CDR3 length is 16 residues. The germline gives CDR1 LGHNA, CDR2 YNFKEQ. After removal of 4 bases from V and 0 bases from J, the junction contained 3 bases not matched to a gene. CDR3 amino acids: CASSPDRGPSTDTQYF. The CDR3 nucleotides are TGTGCCAGCAGCCCGGACAGGGGGCCAAGCACAGATACGCAGTATTTT.

This chain links TRBV9 with TRBJ2-7; TRBD1 might be the D (6 bases). The germline V gene has CDR1 SGDLS and CDR2 YYNGEE. This CDR3 is 14 amino acids long. V was trimmed by 4 bases and J by 2 bases, leaving 13 bases between them. CDR3 bases: TGTGCCAGCAGCCCACGGACAGAAGCCTACGAGCAGTACTTC. Its translation is CASSPRTEAYEQYF. The variable domain in full, with the rest retrieved from reference TRBV9 and TRBJ2-7, is DSGVTQTPKHLITATGQRVTLRCSPRSGDLSVYWYQQSLDQGLQFLIQYYNGEERAKGNILERFSAQQFPDLHSELNLSSLELGDSALYFCASSPRTEAYEQYFGPGTRLTVT.

The CDR3 coding sequence is TGTGCCAGTAGTAGGCTAGCGGGAGGGAACTTAAGCACAGATACGCAGTATTTT. Translation: CASSRLAGGNLSTDTQYF. The chain is built from TRBV19 and TRBJ2-3, with 12 bases that match TRBD2. Germline-derived CDR1 and CDR2 are LNHDA and SQIVND (reference sequence). The junction had 8 bases not matched to a gene; V was cut back by 4 bases and J by 0 bases. The CDR3 sequence is 18 residues long.

This clone was observed once. This chain uses TRBV14 with TRBJ2-7, with no clear D. CDR3 length equals 14 residues. CDR1 is SGHDN, CDR2 FVKESK, per germline. The V and J ends lost 3 bases and 5 bases respectively, with 14 bases between them. CDR3 DNA: TGTGCCAGCAGCCACCCCGGCATCCCCCACGAGCAGTACTTC. Its protein is CASSHPGIPHEQYF.

This clone came up once. The chain uses TRBV6-5 and TRBJ2-5; TRBD1 or TRBD2 may be the D gene (5 bases each). The germline V gene has CDR1 MNHEY and CDR2 SVGAGI. The V end lost 0 bases, the J end lost 9 bases, and 20 bases lay between the germline ends. The CDR3 length is 16 residues. DNA of the CDR3: TGTGCCAGCAGTTACTCTCTTCTAGGGGAGAAGAGACCCCAGTACTTC. Translated, it gives CASSYSLLGEKRPQYF.

The chain combines TRBV29-1 with TRBJ1-1, with 7 nucleotides matching TRBD1. In germline, CDR1 is SQVTM, CDR2 ANQGSEA. The ends lost 1 base at V and 0 bases at J; junction bases unmatched: 8. This CDR3 region has 16 residues. The CDR3 spells CSVEAVEGALNTEAFF. CDR3 DNA: TGCAGCGTTGAAGCGGTCGAGGGGGCGCTGAACACTGAAGCTTTCTTT.

This rearrangement joins TRBV6-1 to TRBJ2-5; 8 bases are a match to TRBD1. The CDR3 runs to 17 residues. V lost 2 bases, J lost 6 bases, and 14 bases stayed unmatched. Germline V gene lookup returns CDR1 MNHNS and CDR2 SASEGT. The CDR3 coding sequence is TGTGCCAGCAGTGAAAAGAATGCAGGGGGCTCCAGAAAGACCCAGTACTTC. It codes for CASSEKNAGGSRKTQYF.

This chain joins TRBV7-6 and TRBJ2-7; maybe TRBD1 (6 bases). This CDR3 comprises 13 residues. Trimming took off 5 bases at V and 1 base at J, with 9 bases between the two ends. The germline CDR1 and CDR2 sequences are SGHVS and FNYEAQ. As DNA, the CDR3 is TGTGCCAGCAGCCCAGGACAGTCCTACGAGCAGTACTTC. Its translation is CASSPGQSYEQYF.

V usage is TRBV9 and J usage is TRBJ1-1; D is undetermined. The CDR3 has 12 amino acids. Trimming pared 4 bases from V and 4 bases from J, leaving 8 bases between. CDR1 SGDLS and CDR2 YYNGEE come from the germline V gene. The CDR3 DNA follows: TGTGCCAGCAGCACCGGTGGCACTGAAGCTTTCTTT. This gives the protein CASSTGGTEAFF.

This clone was picked up a small number of times. This sequence joins TRBV7-9 and TRBJ2-7; D remains ambiguous. The length of the CDR3 is 13 residues. In germline, CDR1 is SEHNR, CDR2 FQNEAQ (reference sequence). The V end lost 0 bases, the J end lost 5 bases, and 8 bases lay between the germline ends. The CDR3 reads CASSLAALDEQYF. The DNA for the CDR3 is TGTGCCAGCAGCTTAGCGGCCTTGGACGAGCAGTACTTC.

The rearrangement links TRBV28 to TRBJ1-3; unclear D gene. Trimming left V 4 bases short and J 0 bases short, with 4 bases between. From germline, CDR1 is MDHEN and CDR2 SYDVKM. The CDR3 has 13 amino acids. Written as DNA, the CDR3 is TGTGCCAGCAGTTCGAACTCTGGAAACACCATATATTTT. It translates to CASSSNSGNTIYF.

This chain uses TRBV5-1 with TRBJ1-1, with D unclear. The V gene's germline CDR1 is SGHRS and CDR2 YFSETQ. This CDR3 is 13 amino acids long. The V end was cut by 2 bases, the J end by 2 bases, with 7 bases between. This CDR3 reads CASSLEVNTEAFF. In DNA, the CDR3 is TGCGCCAGCAGCTTAGAGGTAAACACTGAAGCTTTCTTT.

V gene TRBV2 combines with J gene TRBJ1-4; the D gene is possibly TRBD1 (5 bases). Looked up from germline, CDR1 is SNHLY and CDR2 is FYNNEI. Trimming took 2 bases from V and 13 from J, leaving 14 bases between them. This CDR3 is 13 amino acids long. This chain's CDR3 is CASSEQGPRGLFF. The CDR3 DNA sequence: TGTGCCAGCAGTGAACAGGGCCCTAGGGGACTGTTTTTT.

The rearrangement uses TRBV5-1 and TRBJ1-3, with D tentatively TRBD1 (5 bases). V was trimmed by 4 bases and J by 11 bases, leaving 22 bases between them. CDR3 length equals 15 residues. Germline loops: CDR1 SGHRS, CDR2 YFSETQ. The CDR3 DNA follows: TGCGCCAGCAGCCATACCGACAGTGGGGCCACCCCCATATATTTT. Its translation is CASSHTDSGATPIYF.

J is TRBJ2-2 and V is TRBV18, with D perhaps given as TRBD1 or TRBD2 (5 bases each). V dropped 6 bases and J dropped 0 bases, with 14 bases sitting between them. Germline CDR1 and CDR2: KGHSH and LQKENI. CDR3 length: 16 amino acids. Written as DNA, the CDR3 is TGTGCCAGCTCTCGAAATCGGGGACCGAACACCGGGGAGCTGTTTTTT. Amino acids: CASSRNRGPNTGELFF. The full variable domain, its missing parts supplied by reference TRBV18 and TRBJ2-2, is NAGVMQNPRHLVRRRGQEARLRCSPMKGHSHVYWYRQLPEEGLKFMVYLQKENIIDESGMPKERFSAEFPKEGPSILRIQQVVRGDSAAYFCASSRNRGPNTGELFFGEGSRLTVL.

About this clone itself: The same CDR3 also results from other DNA sequences found in this sample. V is TRBV5-4 and J is TRBJ2-3; the D is unclear. This CDR3 spans 11 amino acids. Trimming cost V 1 base and J 4 bases, with 1 base left between them. CDR1 SGHNT and CDR2 YYREEE come from the germline V gene (reference sequence). The CDR3, as DNA: TGTGCCAGCAGCTTGTCAGATACGCAGTATTTT. Translating it yields CASSLSDTQYF. The whole variable domain, remainder taken from reference TRBV5-4 and TRBJ2-3, is ETGVTQSPTHLIKTRGQQVTLRCSSQSGHNTVSWYQQALGQGPQFIFQYYREEENGRGNFPPRFSGLQFPNYSSELNVNALELDDSALYLCASSLSDTQYFGPGTRLTVL.

V usage is TRBV20-1 and J usage is TRBJ1-1, with D maybe TRBD1 (5 bases). Trimming stripped 5 bases from V and 7 bases from J, with 11 bases between. The CDR3 extends over 11 amino acids. Germline lookup yields CDR1 DFQATT and CDR2 SNEGSKA (reference sequence). Here the CDR3 reads CSAEWGFEAFF. In nucleotides, the CDR3 is TGCAGTGCTGAGTGGGGGTTTGAAGCTTTCTTT.

The genes are TRBV4-1 and TRBJ1-5; TRBD1 matches 7 bases. The ends lost 2 bases at V and 4 bases at J; junction bases unmatched: 5. Germline V lookup: CDR1 MGHRA, CDR2 YSYEKL. The CDR3 extends over 15 amino acids. The CDR3 coding sequence is TGCGCCAGCAGCCAAACAGGGGCGGGTAATCAGCCCCAGCATTTT. Its translation is CASSQTGAGNQPQHF.

The gene calls are TRBV11-3 and TRBJ2-5; TRBD2 aligns across 8 bases. With V trimmed by 8 bases and J by 5 bases, 13 bases remained unmatched. Germline CDR1 and CDR2: SGHNT and YENEEA. CDR3 length: 15 amino acids. The chain's CDR3 is CASGTSGNRSETQYF. The CDR3, as DNA: TGTGCCAGCGGCACTAGCGGAAATAGGTCGGAGACCCAGTACTTC.

The chain uses TRBV13 and TRBJ2-7, with 7 bases aligning to TRBD2. Trimming removed 5 bases from V and 6 bases from J; junction bases left unmatched: 7. The CDR3 extends over 13 amino acids. Germline lookup yields CDR1 PRHDT and CDR2 FYEKMQ (reference sequence). CDR3: CASSRGLVGEQYF. CDR3 coding DNA: TGTGCCAGCAGCCGAGGACTAGTCGGCGAGCAGTACTTC.

This clone came up once. V is TRBV13 and J is TRBJ2-3; D possibly corresponds to TRBD2 (5 bases). The V end was cut by 5 bases, the J end by 4 bases, with 13 bases between. Germline V gives CDR1 PRHDT, CDR2 FYEKMQ (reference sequence). The CDR3 sequence is 14 residues long. The CDR3 loop reads CASSQRAWADTQYF. The CDR3 DNA sequence: TGTGCCAGCAGCCAGAGGGCCTGGGCAGATACGCAGTATTTT.

The V and J genes are TRBV4-1 and TRBJ2-1; the D gene is possibly TRBD2 (5 bases). V lost 5 bases to trimming and J lost 7 bases, with 12 bases between them. CDR1 and CDR2 from the germline V gene are MGHRA and YSYEKL. The CDR3 has 13 residues. CDR3 bases: TGCGCCAGCAGCTTAGCCCCGGGGAATGAGCAGTTCTTC. Protein: CASSLAPGNEQFF.

The chain is built from TRBV13 and TRBJ2-7, with D possibly being TRBD2 (5 bases). CDR1 and CDR2 from the germline V gene are PRHDT and FYEKMQ (reference sequence). The CDR3 length is 14 residues. The V end lost 5 bases, the J end lost 0 bases, and 11 bases lay between the germline ends. CDR3 loop: CASSLSGSSYEQYF. The CDR3 bases are TGTGCCAGCAGCCTCAGCGGTAGCTCCTACGAGCAGTACTTC.

The J gene is TRBJ2-2, the V gene TRBV14; 12 bases are a match to TRBD2. The V gene end was trimmed by 3 bases and the J gene end by 4 bases; junction bases not matched to a gene: 9. The CDR3 consists of 18 residues. Germline assignment: CDR1 SGHDN and CDR2 FVKESK. DNA for the CDR3: TGTGCCAGCAGCCATCCGAGGACTAGCGGGACGGGCACCGGGGAGCTGTTTTTT. Translated: CASSHPRTSGTGTGELFF.